A selection of T cell receptor beta chains follows, all from one sample in a study of T cells in tuberculosis. Only in-frame clones appear in the TCRdb table, and some are missing; sequencing was by immunoSEQ multiplex PCR. Here the sample spans about 58,000 clones, 88% being singletons. The sample comprised CD1b-GMM tetramer-negative cells sorted from PBMCs. These receptor sequences come from an adult woman with latent tuberculosis. Both conserved end residues are part of each CDR3. A D gene is named only where the DNA matches it firmly. The size entry is marked missing in some rows and otherwise reads once, few, many or a size class.

d_gene,j_gene,v_gene,abundance,CDR3nt,CDR3aa
TRBD2,TRBJ2-3,TRBV4-3,.,TGCGCCAGCAGCCAAGATAAGTGGGGGACTAGCGGGAATCAGTATTTT,CASSQDKWGTSGNQYF
TRBD1,TRBJ2-7,TRBV2,.,TGTGCCAGCAGCGACAGGGGAATGACGTACGAGCAGTACTTC,CASSDRGMTYEQYF
TRBD2,TRBJ2-3,TRBV30,.,TGTGCCTGGAGTGTGCCCCCGGGACTAGCGGGGGTGCGCACAGATACGCAGTATTTT,CAWSVPPGLAGVRTDTQYF
.,TRBJ1-2,TRBV4-3,.,TGCGCCAGCAGCCAAGATACAGGTTACTACGGCTACACCTTC,CASSQDTGYYGYTF
TRBD2,TRBJ2-7,TRBV30,.,TGTGCCTGGAGTGTACTGGGCGGGAGCTCCTACGAGCAGTACTTC,CAWSVLGGSSYEQYF
.,TRBJ1-1,TRBV29-1,.,TGCAGCGTTGAATGGTTTGGGAGGGGGACGTACACTGAAGCTTTCTTT,CSVEWFGRGTYTEAFF
TRBD2,TRBJ2-3,TRBV19,.,TGTGCCAGTAAAGTTCTAGCGGGGGGCTCAGATACGCAGTATTTT,CASKVLAGGSDTQYF
.,TRBJ1-4,TRBV6-5,.,TGTGCCAGCAGTTTACGACGGGCAACTAATGAAAAACTGTTTTTT,CASSLRRATNEKLFF
.,TRBJ2-7,TRBV10-3,.,TGCGCCATCAGACAGGCGGGGAACTCCTACGAGCAGTACTTC,CAIRQAGNSYEQYF
TRBD1,TRBJ1-2,TRBV19,.,TGTGCCAGTAGTTCCCGACAGGGGGGAGCTAACTATGGCTACACCTTC,CASSSRQGGANYGYTF
.,TRBJ2-3,TRBV9,.,TGTGCCAGCAGCGGACAGACAACAGATACGCAGTATTTT,CASSGQTTDTQYF
TRBD1,TRBJ1-1,TRBV30,.,TGTGCCTGGAGAGGGACAGGGACCGCTGAAGCTTTCTTT,CAWRGTGTAEAFF
TRBD1,TRBJ2-7,TRBV18,.,TGTGCCAGCTCACCACCACTATACCGGGACAGGGCCTACGAGCAGTACTTC,CASSPPLYRDRAYEQYF
.,TRBJ1-5,TRBV18,few,TGTGCCAGCTCACCACTCACGGATCAGCCCCAGCATTTT,CASSPLTDQPQHF
.,TRBJ1-1,TRBV7-9,once,TGTGCCAGCAGCTCAGAAATCGACAGGAAGGACACTGAAGCTTTCTTT,CASSSEIDRKDTEAFF
TRBD2,TRBJ2-1,TRBV6-6,.,TGTGCCAGCAGTTTTCGGGCTAGCGGGAAAGGGGAGCAGTTCTTC,CASSFRASGKGEQFF
.,TRBJ2-1,TRBV7-9,.,TGTGCCAGCAGCTCGACAGTCTACAATGAGCAGTTCTTC,CASSSTVYNEQFF
TRBD2,TRBJ2-1,TRBV7-9,.,TGTGCCAGCAGCTTAGCGCGGGCTAGCGGGAGGGATGAGCAGTTCTTC,CASSLARASGRDEQFF
.,TRBJ2-1,TRBV7-9,.,TGTGCCAGCAGCCCCCATACTAGCAACCCCCCGTACAATGAGCAGTTCTTC,CASSPHTSNPPYNEQFF
.,TRBJ1-1,TRBV4-3,.,TGCGCCAGCAGCCAAGGACCCAGGGGCACTGAAGCTTTCTTT,CASSQGPRGTEAFF
.,TRBJ2-5,TRBV10-3,.,TGTGCCATTGCACAGGTGAACCAAGAGACCCAGTACTTC,CAIAQVNQETQYF
.,TRBJ2-4,TRBV29-1,few,TGCAGCGTGGCCGGGTCTGATGCAAACATTCAGTACTTC,CSVAGSDANIQYF
TRBD1,TRBJ2-7,TRBV15,.,TGTGCCACTCGGAGAGACAGGGGAACTTCCTACGAGCAGTACTTC,CATRRDRGTSYEQYF
TRBD1,TRBJ2-2,TRBV7-2,.,TGTGCCAGCAGCCTCCGACAGGGGGAGGCCGGGGAGCTGTTTTTT,CASSLRQGEAGELFF
TRBD2,TRBJ2-7,TRBV6-6,.,TGTGCCAGCAGTTACGTACTAGCGGGCTCCTACGAGCAGTACTTC,CASSYVLAGSYEQYF
TRBD1,TRBJ1-2,TRBV28,.,TGTGCCAGCAGTCGACCACAGGGGGCGGGCTATGGCTACACCTTC,CASSRPQGAGYGYTF
.,TRBJ1-4,TRBV18,.,TGTGCCAGCTCACCATTTAGCTCGGGGGCTAATGAAAAACTGTTTTTT,CASSPFSSGANEKLFF
.,TRBJ2-5,TRBV10-3,.,TGTGCCATCCTAGGGGGAGTGGGAGAGACCCAGTACTTC,CAILGGVGETQYF
.,TRBJ1-1,TRBV29-1,.,TGCAGCGGAACCCCATTCACCGGGATATCGTACGAAGCTTTCTTT,CSGTPFTGISYEAFF
.,TRBJ2-7,TRBV11-2,.,TGTGCCAGCAGCTTAGACAGTTTAATGGACGAGCAGTACTTC,CASSLDSLMDEQYF
TRBD1,TRBJ2-2,TRBV10-3,.,TGTGCCATCAGTGGACAGGGGGCCGGGGAGCTGTTTTTT,CAISGQGAGELFF
.,TRBJ1-5,TRBV19,.,TGTGCCAGTAGTCAACGACAGCTTAATCAGCCCCAGCATTTT,CASSQRQLNQPQHF
.,TRBJ2-7,TRBV19,.,TGTGCCAGTTCTAAAGCCTACGAGCAGTACTTC,CASSKAYEQYF
TRBD2,TRBJ2-5,TRBV15,.,TGTGCCACCAGCAGGACTAGCGGTACCCAAGAGACCCAGTACTTC,CATSRTSGTQETQYF
.,TRBJ2-5,TRBV2,.,TGTGCCAGCAGTGGTCCAGGGGGGCAAGAGACCCAGTACTTC,CASSGPGGQETQYF
.,TRBJ1-1,TRBV19,few,TGTGCCAGTAGTAAACAGGGTGCGACTGAAGCTTTCTTT,CASSKQGATEAFF
TRBD2,TRBJ2-5,TRBV4-1,.,TGCGCCAGCAGCCAAGTCAGACTTTTCGGGGGGGCCGAAGAGACCCAGTACTTC,CASSQVRLFGGAEETQYF
TRBD1,TRBJ1-3,TRBV7-3,few,TGTGCCAGCAGCCAGGCAGGGGGCGTTGGAAACACCATATATTTT,CASSQAGGVGNTIYF
.,TRBJ1-4,TRBV9,.,TGTGCCAGCAGCGTAGCCCAGGTTGGGGAAAAACTGTTTTTT,CASSVAQVGEKLFF
.,TRBJ1-1,TRBV29-1,.,TGCAGCGTTGAAGATCCCGGCTGGGGGGTAGAAGCTTTCTTT,CSVEDPGWGVEAFF
.,TRBJ2-7,TRBV7-2,.,TGTGCCAGCAGCTTAGCCGTAGCCTACGAGCAGTACTTC,CASSLAVAYEQYF